These 17 T cell receptor beta chains originate from one sample sequenced in a study of long-term antiretroviral therapy in people with HIV. Researchers ran immunoSEQ v3.0 at survey level. Measured with immunoSEQ multiplex PCR; TCRdb has only the in-frame clones, and not every one. Of about 23,000 clones listed, approximately 85% are singletons. Here the sequenced sample was unsorted PBMCs, taken 1.5 years after starting antiretroviral therapy. The receptors come from a man aged 30-40 years with HIV.

The rearrangement uses TRBV2 and TRBJ2-3, with no clear D. The germline gives CDR1 SNHLY, CDR2 FYNNEI. The CDR3 covers 16 residues. Trimming shortened V by 7 bases and J by 3 bases, and 20 bases separated the two germline ends. The CDR3 here is CASIGVPSTYTDTQYF. DNA for the CDR3: TGTGCCAGCATAGGAGTGCCTTCCACATATACAGATACGCAGTATTTT.

The V and J genes are TRBV2 and TRBJ2-7, with 8 bases fitting TRBD1. The CDR3 is made up of 14 amino acids. The J segment lost 0 bases and the V segment lost 6 bases, leaving 4 bases of the junction unmatched. The germline V gene has CDR1 SNHLY and CDR2 FYNNEI. The CDR3 loop reads CASRDRVSSYEQYF. CDR3 nucleotides: TGTGCCAGCAGGGACAGGGTGAGCTCCTACGAGCAGTACTTC.

The chain recombines TRBV4-1 with TRBJ1-2; D might be TRBD1 (5 bases). CDR3 size: 18 residues. Between the trimmed V and J ends, which lost 0 bases and 3 bases, there was a span of 20 bases. The V gene's germline CDR1 is MGHRA and CDR2 YSYEKL. This CDR3 is CASSQDGGTGRSHYGYTF. The CDR3, as DNA: TGCGCCAGCAGCCAAGACGGTGGGACCGGACGATCGCACTATGGCTACACCTTC.

This CDR3 is CAWSVQMYTGELFF. Written as DNA, the CDR3 is TGTGCCTGGAGTGTACAGATGTACACCGGGGAGCTGTTTTTT. This rearrangement joins TRBV30 to TRBJ2-2; D is ambiguous. Deletions cut 0 bases from V and 3 bases from J, with 8 bases between. Germline V gene lookup returns CDR1 GTSNPN and CDR2 SVGIG (reference sequence). The CDR3 consists of 14 residues.

The V gene is TRBV5-4, the J gene TRBJ1-1; a possible D gene is TRBD1 (5 bases). V dropped 4 bases and J dropped 4 bases, with 20 bases sitting between them. This CDR3 spans 16 amino acids. Germline V lookup: CDR1 SGHNT, CDR2 YYREEE (reference sequence). This CDR3 is CASSPWAGDGGTEAFF. Here the CDR3 DNA reads TGTGCCAGCAGCCCCTGGGCGGGGGATGGCGGCACTGAAGCTTTCTTT.

CDR3 sequence: CASSPNTGEYYNEQFF. The CDR3 DNA follows: TGTGCCAGCAGCCCAAATACAGGGGAGTACTACAATGAGCAGTTCTTC. The rearrangement links TRBV7-8 to TRBJ2-1; 7 bases align to TRBD1. CDR1 SGHVS and CDR2 FQNEAQ come from the germline V gene. Trimming removed 5 bases from V and 3 bases from J; junction bases left unmatched: 10. The length of the CDR3 is 16 residues.

The V call is TRBV19, the J call TRBJ2-2; either TRBD1 or TRBD2 may fit D (6 bases each). Germline lookup yields CDR1 LNHDA and CDR2 SQIVND (reference sequence). The CDR3 has 14 amino acids. Trimming removed 10 bases from V and 1 base from J, with 13 bases in between. CDR3 nucleotide sequence: TGTGCCACCCGAGGGGGGTTGAACACCGGGGAGCTGTTTTTT. It codes for CATRGGLNTGELFF. Supplemented by reference TRBV19 and TRBJ2-2, the full variable domain reads DGGITQSPKYLFRKEGQNVTLSCEQNLNHDAMYWYRQDPGQGLRLIYYSQIVNDFQKGDIAEGYSVSREKKESFPLTVTSAQKNPTAFYLCATRGGLNTGELFFGEGSRLTVL.

The V and J genes are TRBV5-1 and TRBJ2-2; D might be TRBD2 (7 bases). V dropped 0 bases and J dropped 1 base, with 10 bases sitting between them. Germline values: CDR1 SGHRS, CDR2 YFSETQ. The CDR3 runs to 16 residues. CDR3 coding DNA: TGCGCCAGCAGCTTGGAAGGGGGGGTGAACACCGGGGAGCTGTTTTTT. It is translated as CASSLEGGVNTGELFF.

The CDR3 here is CASRKWAGSSYEQYF. In DNA, the CDR3 is TGTGCCAGCAGAAAATGGGCAGGGAGCTCCTACGAGCAGTACTTC. This chain connects TRBV6-6 to TRBJ2-7, with D perhaps assigned TRBD1 or TRBD2 (5 bases each). Looked up from germline, CDR1 is MNHNY and CDR2 is SVGAGI (reference sequence). The CDR3 spans 15 residues. V was shortened by 6 bases and J by 0 bases, with 15 bases between the two germline ends.

The chain links TRBV30 to TRBJ2-6; D not resolved. There are 11 residues in the CDR3. CDR1 is GTSNPN and CDR2 is SVGIG in the germline V gene (reference sequence). Between the trimmed V and J ends, which lost 4 bases and 12 bases, there was a span of 10 bases. CDR3 loop: CAWNSPRVLTF. The CDR3 DNA sequence: TGTGCCTGGAACTCCCCCCGCGTCCTGACTTTC.

This clone was detected once. This chain links TRBV4-3 with TRBJ2-2, with a tentative D call TRBD1 (5 bases). From germline, CDR1 is LGHNA and CDR2 YSLEER. The CDR3 extends over 17 amino acids. V shed 4 bases and J shed 0 bases, with 15 bases lying between them. CDR3 in amino acids: CASSPTPQGANTGELFF. CDR3 DNA: TGCGCCAGCAGCCCCACACCCCAGGGCGCGAACACCGGGGAGCTGTTTTTT.

This clone is a singleton in its sample. V gene TRBV29-1 combines with J gene TRBJ2-5; 12 bases are shared with TRBD2. CDR1 SQVTM and CDR2 ANQGSEA come from the germline V gene. V dropped 6 bases and J dropped 11; count of bases not matched to a gene: 7. The CDR3 totals 12 residues. CDR3 DNA: TGCAGCGTCTGGACTAGCGGGAAAGAGCAGTACTTC. It is translated as CSVWTSGKEQYF. Supplemented by reference TRBV29-1 and TRBJ2-5, the full variable domain reads SAVISQKPSRDICQRGTSLTIQCQVDSQVTMMFWYRQQPGQSLTLIATANQGSEATYESGFVIDKFPISRPNLTFSTLTVSNMSPEDSSIYLCSVWTSGKEQYFGPGTRLLVL.

The V and J genes are TRBV25-1 and TRBJ2-2; D call uncertain. The germline V and J ends were trimmed by 1 base and 7 bases, with 13 bases remaining between them. Germline V CDR1 and CDR2: MGHDK, SYGVNS. CDR3 length: 15 amino acids. The CDR3 bases are TGTGCCAGCAGTGAATTCAGGTGGGGAATCGGGGAGCTGTTTTTT. As protein: CASSEFRWGIGELFF.

J is TRBJ1-3 and V is TRBV5-5; D remains unclear. CDR1 is SGHKS, CDR2 YYEKEE, per germline (reference sequence). Trimming left V 4 bases short and J 8 bases short, with 19 bases between. CDR3 length equals 15 residues. The CDR3 sequence is CASSPTTRAGYTIYF. The DNA of the CDR3 is TGTGCCAGCAGCCCGACCACAAGGGCAGGATACACCATATATTTT.

In its sample, this clone was seen a few times. The V gene is TRBV6-1, the J gene TRBJ2-6; no firm D call. V shed 2 bases and J shed 2 bases, with 7 bases lying between them. Germline V lookup: CDR1 MNHNS, CDR2 SASEGT. CDR3 length equals 15 residues. CDR3 residues: CASSESFTGANVLTF. Here the CDR3 DNA reads TGTGCCAGCAGTGAATCGTTTACTGGGGCCAACGTCCTGACTTTC.

The chain combines TRBV6-5 with TRBJ1-5; D may be TRBD1 (6 bases). V shed 6 bases and J shed 6 bases, with 18 bases lying between them. The CDR3 covers 15 residues. The germline CDR1 and CDR2 sequences are MNHEY and SVGAGI. The CDR3 here is CASRPGTQGGQPQHF. CDR3 nucleotide sequence: TGTGCCAGCAGGCCCGGGACACAGGGAGGTCAGCCCCAGCATTTT.

This chain links TRBV28 with TRBJ2-1, with TRBD2 identical over 11 bases. This CDR3 spans 19 amino acids. Germline V gene lookup returns CDR1 MDHEN and CDR2 SYDVKM. Trimming at V came to 3 bases and at J to 3 bases, leaving 13 bases not matched to a gene. The CDR3 region is CASSFYVTSGRGGYNEQFF. The CDR3 DNA reads as TGTGCCAGCAGTTTTTATGTAACTAGCGGGAGAGGAGGCTACAATGAGCAGTTCTTC.